This T cell receptor beta chain was recovered during a study of cytomegalovirus exposure and HLA in healthy donors (dated by TCRdb to 2016 to 2017). As for the study more broadly: An earlier analysis of several hundred of the donors reported 276 Gb of sequence data and 95 million to 140 million unique TCR beta sequences obtained from approximately 180 million T cells. Rather than using new phenotypic data, the later analysis identified candidate immune exposures from TCR beta sequences and from how often those sequences occurred across donors. The number of donors typed differed by locus, with roughly 629-640 for A, B, C, DRB1 and DQB1, around 500 for DQA1, over 600 for DPA1, and 450 to 480 for DPB1. A separate validation cohort of 100 to 150 different subjects was used in addition to the approximately 700-subject first cohort. The genetic ancestry cluster associated with self-reported Caucasian donors included about 84% of the 300 to 400 genotyped donors. A later analysis re-examined previously published TCR beta repertoires from 610 or so donors and added high-resolution HLA genotyping to investigate patterns of TCR occurrence. A later genetic analysis took genome-wide SNP genotypes for about three fifths of the 666 donors and used that subset as a discovery cohort. Across 300 to 500 genotyped donors of the cohort, an average of about 200,000 unique TCR beta nucleotide sequences per donor were sequenced, and roughly a sixth of those sequences were non-productive. Four or five DR-DQ haplotypes were handled as single units for association and clustering, since linkage in the cohort was strong. An early release covering around 630 HLA-typed donors comprised about 310 gigabases of sequencing data and tens of millions of unique TCR sequences. Donor age, sex, ethnicity and CMV serostatus were compiled together with the repertoire data. The study was designed to test whether signatures of past pathogen exposure could be identified by cataloging public T cell receptors. All discovery cohort repertoires had been generated using a single sequencing platform. High-throughput TCR immunosequencing, statistical association of individual TCRs with disease status, and machine learning were combined to predict cytomegalovirus infection status. In an earlier analysis of over 550 of the donors, high-throughput TCR beta sequencing was used to judge whether each TCR beta V gene segment behaved as functional or pseudogenic. The study used immunosequencing to profile the T cell repertoires of under 700 subjects and linked those repertoires to cytomegalovirus serostatus. Both class I and class II loci were covered by HLA typing, at four-digit resolution. The investigation overall reported the following: Broadly in line with IMGT annotations, most TCR beta V segments showed up in productive rearrangements about 90% or about 30% of the time in an earlier analysis of several hundred of the donors. Because some donors lacked HLA typing at each locus, the association tests relied only on the typed subset. A later analysis found that HLA-associated TCR beta chains were more clonally expanded and had lower generation probabilities than equally common non-associated chains. Assigning TCR associations to individual alleles was difficult when HLA alleles, especially DR and DQ, strongly co-occurred. A later analysis associated about 17,000 TCR beta sequences with specific HLA alleles at a false discovery rate of 0.05. The study listed 150 to 200 TCR beta chains as associated with cytomegalovirus. Three of the identified cytomegalovirus-associated TCR beta chains were confirmed in vitro to be specific for cytomegalovirus antigens. Roughly uniform sequencing depth across donors was assumed in presence/absence analyses, although this assumption may not hold. A further reported finding was that TCR beta sequences accurately predicted the HLA-A and HLA-B alleles for most subjects in the first cohort. According to a later analysis, TCR association rates differed among HLA loci, with DRB1 alleles showing the most associated TCRs and HLA-C alleles showing the fewest. A later genetic analysis reported fewer N-insertions in productive TCRs among donors in an Asian-associated ancestry cluster than the approximately 670-donor mean. Linkage disequilibrium might explain the correlated functional status among segregating V segments, but an unknown experimental factor could not be ruled out. In a later genetic analysis, a missense DCLRE1C variant was associated with V-gene and J-gene trimming of TCR beta chains, and the association was replicated in an independent cohort. In this cohort, only TCR beta chains were sequenced, and detectable features were limited by the absence of alpha or paired-chain data. A later analysis found that most CMV-associated TCR beta chains appeared HLA-restricted, with HLA associations seemingly driven largely by CMV exposure. Seventeen rarely observed V segments, including chromosome 9 orphons, were excluded from the earlier analysis of approximately 600 of the donors because counts were too low. In a later analysis, several top co-occurrence clusters were reported to appear linked to parvovirus B19, influenza, CMV and Epstein-Barr virus. Immune exposure information for the cohort was limited to CMV serostatus. Across donors, most TCR sequences were observed very rarely, whereas some public TCRs were present in many individuals. The classifier was reported to diagnose cytomegalovirus status with high specificity and sensitivity in both the original and validation cohorts. A group of highly shared sequence variants was considered likely to be a technical artifact of the sequencing pipeline. Because the 87-base-pair reads could not distinguish some IMGT-functional V segments, including TRBV6-2 and TRBV6-3, those segments were excluded. The authors suggested that the approach could potentially be generalized to other disease states and immunological phenotypes.

The cohort was made up of 500 to 850 healthy bone marrow donors. All cohort members were sampled while nominally healthy, although unrecorded immune exposures were likely present. Of the 710 or so cohort members, approximately 300 had a positive CMV serostatus and approximately 370 had a negative one, while no CMV serostatus was recorded for the donor. A peripheral blood sample was provided by each donor, and peripheral blood mononuclear cells were used for TCR beta sequencing. The Qiagen DNeasy Blood Extraction Kit was used to extract genomic DNA from the blood cell samples. Library preparation used the immunoSEQ multiplex PCR assay. For the multiplex PCR, a mixture combining 60 forward primers for TCR Vbeta segments and 13 reverse primers for TCR Jbeta segments was used. The CDR3 region of rearranged TCR beta genes was amplified from genomic DNA with a multiplex PCR assay. Amplified TCR beta libraries were sequenced as 87-base-pair reads on the Illumina HiSeq System. Turning to the authors' computational methods: In a later analysis, tens of millions of unique TCR beta chains were counted across the 650 to 700 repertoires, and roughly 10 million of these chains were shared by at least two donors. To remove PCR and sequencing errors, raw reads were error-corrected and collapsed into unique sequences using a nearest-neighbor algorithm that merged closely related sequences. CDR3 sequences were aligned to IMGT reference sequences to assign V, D and J gene segments. For a sequence to be retained, a match of at least six nucleotides was required to both a V gene segment and a J gene segment. Rearrangements were classified as productive when the CDR3 lacked stop codons and remained in frame with V and J, and all other rearrangements were classified as non-productive. Following IMGT convention, CDR3 was defined as the stretch from the second conserved V-encoded cysteine to the conserved J-encoded phenylalanine. The earlier analysis of about 610 of the donors excluded sequences that lacked an unambiguous match to a single V gene segment. An earlier analysis of fewer than 650 of the donors classified V segments as functional when productive rearrangements were above 56.7% and as segregating when the standard deviation between donors was above 5%. A statistical classification framework was built for diagnosing cytomegalovirus status from the catalog of TCR beta chain sequences. V and J gene assignment, in a later analysis, came from comparing TCR nucleotide sequences with IMGT/GENE-DB human TR gene sequences. Using the TCRdist pipeline, a later analysis assigned CDR3 sequences along with most-parsimonious VDJ recombination scenarios. In a later analysis, each TCR beta chain was defined by its CDR3 amino acid sequence together with its V-gene family, and reads lacking a unique V-gene family were excluded. A later analysis removed 500 to 650 highly shared, low-generation-probability nucleotide sequences to deal with suspected cross-contamination and a sequencing artifact. For each public chain, a later analysis derived a clonal expansion index from normalized ranks of inferred template counts within each repertoire. Generation probabilities in a later analysis came from a VDJ recombination model fitted to out-of-frame rearrangements, and those results were checked against IGoR. In a later analysis, TCR-TCR, TCR-HLA and TCR-CMV co-occurrence was scored with hypergeometric tests, and a repertoire-size bias correction was applied to TCR pairs. False discovery rates were estimated in a later analysis by permuting HLA or CMV assignments 20 times. In a later analysis, co-occurring TCRs were grouped with DBSCAN, and TCRdist sequence similarity was added when clustering was performed within HLA-allele-positive subsets. Co-occurrence clustering excluded repertoires with fewer than 30,000 or more than 120,000 public chains, plus five with anomalous nucleotide sharing. TCRdb took over this immuneACCESS table, retaining in-frame rearrangements with V and J assigned. Such tables are incomplete; in checked studies, under half of the missing clones stem from an unresolved V gene, and the remainder is unexplained. V, J and clone size are those of that table, while D and trimming were read from the DNA. This sample has about 80,000 clones in its table, and roughly four fifths of those were observed once. The top ten constitute 10% to 15% of the sample.

Points on this clone: The antigen it binds to is not known. Base quality data are lacking; no much larger clone is found one base away.

From cysteine to phenylalanine, the CDR3 is 16 amino acids long. Just CDR3 DNA is preserved here, 48 bases in frame from base 1. The germline V gene provides CDR1 MNHEY and CDR2 SVGAGI. Cut back by 2 bases and 4 bases, the V and J ends lie 14 bases apart. The rearranged chain carries TRBV6-5 and TRBJ2-2; matching of 6 bases hints at TRBD2 as the D gene. Sequencing input: PBMCs. This TCR derives from a human donor in good health. The DNA sequence is as follows: TGTGCCAGCAGTTACGTAGCGGTCGGGGGCACCGGGGAGCTGTTTTTT. It translates to CASSYVAVGGTGELFF.